The present TCR beta chain was sequenced within a study of blood T cell repertoires in COVID-19. For the study at large: There were acute and convalescent COVID-19 samples, and they came from the United States, Italy and Spain. From T cells, B-cell-depleted T cells, or PBMCs came the material, which was cDNA or gDNA.

Participants' own reports of clinical history determined their cohort assignment. Original processing notes: The authors estimated nucleated cell counts from reference gene primer amplification. The data were produced by immunoSEQ multiplex PCR, yet TCRdb's version contains in-frame clones alone and is incomplete. The V and J calls and clone size were taken over from that table, and D and trimming were inferred from the DNA. This sample carries some 200,000 clones, about 81% of them seen once, and the ten largest clones take around 9%. What was sequenced was PBMCs or T cells enriched from blood (not recorded which). This sequence was found in a man in his forties or fifties who had recovered from COVID-19.

The CDR3 DNA reads as TGTGCCAGCAGCGATGAGGCACACACCGGGGAGCTGTTTTTT. The encoded protein is CASSDEAHTGELFF. V usage is TRBV3-1 (or the pseudogene TRBV3-2) and J usage is TRBJ2-2, with D hard to call. V was clipped by 5 bases and J by 3 bases, with 10 bases between them. The CDR3 is made up of 14 amino acids. Germline V gives CDR1 LGHDT, CDR2 YNNKEL (reference sequence).